This TCR beta chain stems from a study of T cells in Graves' hyperthyroidism and ophthalmopathy. Patients showing uncontrolled infection, other autoimmune disease, pregnancy or lactation were ineligible. The investigators amplified TCR beta CDR3 regions from RNA transcripts. The HTBI set primed first-round TCR CDR3 RT-PCR. One entry per CDR3 protein, called by TCRdb with MiXCR from the multiplex PCR reads. This sample carries about 300,000 distinct CDR3 sequences, roughly 15% of them seen once, and the ten largest clones take roughly 31%. This clonotype was counted many times. CDR1 and CDR2 (germline): GTSNPN, SVGIG (reference sequence). This CDR3 is 11 amino acids long. Trimming removed 3 bases from V and 2 bases from J, with 5 bases in between.

The receptor's source is a young man with Graves' hyperthyroidism. The rearrangement joins TRBV30 to TRBJ2-7; the D is unclear. Sequenced: blood. The CDR3 DNA follows: TGTGCCTGGAGGGCCACCTACGAGCAGTACTTC. Protein: CAWRATYEQYF.